These 25 T cell receptor beta chains were all obtained from the same sample, sequenced in a study of blood T cell repertoires in COVID-19. Assay used: immunoSEQ multiplex PCR; TCRdb lists only in-frame clones, some missing. The sample consists of 70,000 to 95,000 clones, 85% to 90% of them appearing once. Sequencing was carried out using peripheral blood. Receptors were obtained from a woman older than 75 with active COVID-19.

This clone came up a few times. The rearrangement joins TRBV2 to TRBJ1-2, with a possible D match to TRBD1 (5 bases). The CDR3 totals 12 residues. Germline-derived CDR1 and CDR2 are SNHLY and FYNNEI. V was pared by 5 bases and J by 5 bases, with 9 bases between. CDR3 bases: TGTGCCAGCAGTCCCCAGGGTTATGGCTACACCTTC. Protein sequence: CASSPQGYGYTF. Based on the CDR3 plus reference TRBV2 and TRBJ1-2, the full variable domain is EPEVTQTPSHQVTQMGQEVILRCVPISNHLYFYWYRQILGQKVEFLVSFYNNEISEKSEIFDDQFSVERPDGSNFTLKIRSTKLEDSAMYFCASSPQGYGYTFGSGTRLTVV.

The rearrangement links TRBV29-1 to TRBJ2-5, with 10 positions matching TRBD1. Trimming took 4 bases from V and 4 from J; bases not matched to a gene: 6. Per germline, CDR1 SQVTM and CDR2 ANQGSEA. This CDR3 region has 14 residues. The CDR3 DNA reads TGCAGCGTTGTTTTCGACAGGGGGCGAGAGACCCAGTACTTC. As protein: CSVVFDRGRETQYF.

V is TRBV7-9 and J is TRBJ2-3; a possible D gene is TRBD1 (5 bases). The CDR3 is made up of 16 amino acids. Germline values: CDR1 SEHNR, CDR2 FQNEAQ (reference sequence). The germline V and J ends were trimmed by 1 base and 0 bases, with 11 bases remaining between them. The CDR3 DNA follows: TGTGCCAGCAGCTTAGATCAGGGCCGGAGCACAGATACGCAGTATTTT. Protein: CASSLDQGRSTDTQYF.

The chain carries TRBV11-2 and TRBJ1-6; D possibly corresponds to TRBD1 (6 bases). This CDR3 has 15 residues. V lost 4 bases to trimming and J lost 4 bases, with 11 bases between them. Germline loops: CDR1 SGHAT, CDR2 FQNNGV. DNA of the CDR3: TGTGCCAGCAGCTACCAGGACAGATATAATTCACCCCTCCACTTT. This encodes CASSYQDRYNSPLHF.

This chain connects TRBV18 to TRBJ1-1; weak D call: TRBD1 (6 bases). The CDR3 has 12 amino acids. Per the germline V gene, CDR1 is KGHSH and CDR2 is LQKENI. V gave up 11 bases and J gave up 1 base, with 11 bases separating them. CDR3 amino acids: CAGKDRNTEAFF. The CDR3 DNA reads as TGTGCCGGGAAGGACAGGAACACTGAAGCTTTCTTT.

V usage is TRBV19 and J usage is TRBJ2-2; 9 bases are a match to TRBD2. Losses at the gene ends were 8 bases for V and 3 bases for J; bases not matched to a gene: 19. Germline lookup yields CDR1 LNHDA and CDR2 SQIVND (reference sequence). The CDR3 covers 19 residues. The CDR3 sequence is CASSRTLLGLAGYTGELFF. Here the CDR3 DNA reads TGTGCCAGTTCGAGGACCTTACTGGGCCTAGCGGGGTACACCGGGGAGCTGTTTTTT.

This chain uses TRBV6-2 or TRBV6-3 with TRBJ1-3; D gene uncertain. V gave up 0 bases and J gave up 2 bases, with 26 bases separating them. The germline gives CDR1 MNHEY, CDR2 SVGEGT. The CDR3 consists of 21 residues. The CDR3 sequence: CASSYSIKWNYRTDAGNTIYF. CDR3 coding DNA: TGTGCCAGCAGTTACTCGATTAAGTGGAACTATCGAACGGATGCTGGAAACACCATATATTTT.

This chain connects TRBV24-1 to TRBJ2-7, with 9 bases that match TRBD2. Trimming at V came to 8 bases and at J to 3 bases, leaving 7 bases not matched to a gene. The CDR3 length is 14 residues. Germline V gene lookup returns CDR1 KGHDR and CDR2 SFDVKD. CDR3 region: CATTVGTSLYEQYF. Here the CDR3 DNA reads TGTGCCACCACCGTGGGGACTAGCCTCTACGAGCAGTACTTC.

The chain uses TRBV5-4 and TRBJ2-7; D perhaps matches TRBD2 (5 bases). This CDR3 has 13 residues. V was shortened by 0 bases and J by 3 bases, with 7 bases between the two germline ends. The germline V gene has CDR1 SGHNT and CDR2 YYREEE (reference sequence). CDR3 residues: CASSLVGDYEQYF. The CDR3 region has the DNA TGTGCCAGCAGCTTGGTCGGGGACTACGAGCAGTACTTC.

The rearrangement joins TRBV28 to TRBJ1-2; D ambiguous. Trimming pared 5 bases from V and 7 bases from J, leaving 11 bases between. This CDR3 is 12 amino acids long. From germline, CDR1 is MDHEN and CDR2 SYDVKM. The CDR3 DNA sequence: TGTGCCAGCAGTCCTATGCGGGGTGGCTACACCTTC. The encoded protein is CASSPMRGGYTF.

The rearrangement uses TRBV18 and TRBJ2-1; D gene unclear. This CDR3 has 11 residues. The ends were cut back, 3 bases at V and 6 bases at J, with 3 bases in the middle. CDR1 is KGHSH, CDR2 LQKENI, per germline. CDR3 region: CASSPGNEQFF. The CDR3 bases are TGTGCCAGCTCACCCGGCAATGAGCAGTTCTTC.

The chain has TRBV7-2 and TRBJ2-2; D possibly corresponds to TRBD2 (6 bases). The length of the CDR3 is 13 residues. The ends were cut back, 6 bases at V and 6 bases at J, with 11 bases in the middle. The V gene's germline CDR1 is SGHTA and CDR2 FQGNSA. The DNA of the CDR3 is TGTGCCAGCAGACAAACTAGCTCCGGGGAGCTGTTTTTT. Its protein is CASRQTSSGELFF.

This chain links TRBV3-1 (or the pseudogene TRBV3-2) with TRBJ2-3; the match to TRBD2 covers 12 bases. This CDR3 has 16 residues. V shed 6 bases and J 6 bases; nucleotides not matched to a gene: 10. The germline V gene encodes CDR1 LGHDT and CDR2 YNNKEL (reference sequence). The CDR3 is CASSASGRAAGDTQYF. The CDR3 coding sequence is TGTGCCAGCAGTGCTAGCGGGAGGGCCGCGGGGGATACGCAGTATTTT.

A few counts support this clone. The V gene is TRBV5-1, the J gene TRBJ1-2; maybe TRBD1 (6 bases). The V end was cut by 4 bases, the J end by 6 bases, with 19 bases between. From germline, CDR1 is SGHRS and CDR2 YFSETQ. This CDR3 is built from 15 residues. CDR3 in amino acids: CASSPPLQGYNGYTF. CDR3 coding DNA: TGCGCCAGCAGCCCCCCGTTACAGGGATATAATGGCTACACCTTC.

This chain connects TRBV29-1 to TRBJ2-7; 12 positions agree with TRBD1. The CDR3 covers 13 residues. V dropped 6 bases and J dropped 2; count of bases not matched to a gene: 2. Germline assignment: CDR1 SQVTM and CDR2 ANQGSEA. CDR3 sequence: CSVGQGAPYEQYF. The CDR3 nucleotides are TGCAGCGTGGGACAGGGGGCCCCCTACGAGCAGTACTTC.

There are a few counts of this clone. The genes are TRBV2 and TRBJ2-2, with D uncertain. Trimming shortened V by 6 bases and J by 1 base, and 9 bases separated the two germline ends. In germline, CDR1 is SNHLY, CDR2 FYNNEI. There are 14 residues in the CDR3. The CDR3 DNA is TGTGCCAGCAGCGTAGAGCGGAACACCGGGGAGCTGTTTTTT. It is translated as CASSVERNTGELFF. Supplemented by reference TRBV2 and TRBJ2-2, the full variable domain reads EPEVTQTPSHQVTQMGQEVILRCVPISNHLYFYWYRQILGQKVEFLVSFYNNEISEKSEIFDDQFSVERPDGSNFTLKIRSTKLEDSAMYFCASSVERNTGELFFGEGSRLTVL.

This clone has only a few counts. This sequence joins TRBV19 and TRBJ2-7; tentatively, D is TRBD1 (6 bases). This CDR3 spans 13 amino acids. Germline V gene data show CDR1 as LNHDA and CDR2 as SQIVND (reference sequence). The V and J ends lost 5 bases and 6 bases respectively, with 14 bases between them. In DNA, the CDR3 is TGTGCCAGTAGTCCACAACAGGGTACCGAGCAGTACTTC. This codes for CASSPQQGTEQYF.

V gene TRBV19 combines with J gene TRBJ1-5; maybe TRBD1 (5 bases). Trimming cost V 0 bases and J 7 bases, with 13 bases left between them. This CDR3 has 15 amino acids. Looked up from germline, CDR1 is LNHDA and CDR2 is SQIVND (reference sequence). The CDR3 sequence: CASSIEAGMVQPQHF. As DNA, the CDR3 is TGTGCCAGTAGTATAGAGGCAGGGATGGTGCAGCCCCAGCATTTT.

The chain carries TRBV6-2 or TRBV6-3 and TRBJ2-1, with a possible D match to TRBD2 (6 bases). The CDR3 is made up of 16 amino acids. Trimming cost V 6 bases and J 0 bases, with 15 bases left between them. The germline gives CDR1 MNHEY, CDR2 SVGEGT. CDR3 amino acids: CASSPRGGTSYNEQFF. DNA for the CDR3: TGTGCCAGCAGCCCCCGGGGCGGGACCTCCTACAATGAGCAGTTCTTC.

The CDR3 DNA reads as TGTGCCAGCAGCACTCCGGGACAGGGCTATGGCTACACCTTC. Translating it yields CASSTPGQGYGYTF. The chain joins TRBV28 to TRBJ1-2, with 9 positions matching TRBD1. CDR1 is MDHEN and CDR2 is SYDVKM in the germline V gene. Trimming cost V 6 bases and J 4 bases; bases outside gene matches: 6. The CDR3 sequence is 14 residues long.

The sample holds one count of this clone. This rearrangement joins TRBV24-1 to TRBJ2-5; D possibly corresponds to TRBD1 (6 bases). V dropped 7 bases and J dropped 5 bases, with 16 bases sitting between them. This CDR3 has 14 amino acids. The germline V gene has CDR1 KGHDR and CDR2 SFDVKD. The CDR3 region has the DNA TGTGCCACCAGCAATGAGGGGGTCTGGGAGACCCAGTACTTC. This codes for CATSNEGVWETQYF.

This sequence joins TRBV6-6 and TRBJ1-1; the D gene is possibly TRBD1 (5 bases). The CDR3 extends over 13 amino acids. Looked up from germline, CDR1 is MNHNY and CDR2 is SVGAGI (reference sequence). V was shortened by 6 bases and J by 4 bases, with 12 bases between the two germline ends. CDR3 coding DNA: TGTGCCAGCAGAAGGGGTAGTGGCACTGAAGCTTTCTTT. This codes for CASRRGSGTEAFF.

V gene TRBV5-4 combines with J gene TRBJ1-6; 9 bases map to TRBD1. With V trimmed by 0 bases and J by 10 bases, 14 bases remained unmatched. CDR3 length: 18 amino acids. Germline V CDR1 and CDR2: SGHNT, YYREEE (reference sequence). The CDR3: CASSLGGVAGQGGSPLHF. The CDR3 bases are TGTGCCAGCAGCTTGGGAGGAGTTGCGGGACAGGGAGGCTCACCCCTCCACTTT.

This clone was found once. The chain recombines TRBV4-2 with TRBJ2-4; D is ambiguous. The germline V gene has CDR1 LGHNA and CDR2 YNFKEQ. Trimming removed 0 bases at V and 3 bases at J, with 18 bases between. This CDR3 is 18 amino acids long. CDR3 residues: CASSQDLPRIIGKNIQYF. CDR3 in DNA: TGTGCCAGCAGCCAAGATCTCCCCAGAATTATTGGCAAAAACATTCAGTACTTC.

This clone has a single count. This chain connects TRBV9 to TRBJ2-7; TRBD2 aligns across 9 bases. V was pared by 4 bases and J by 2 bases, with 7 bases of the junction left unmatched. Germline V gene lookup returns CDR1 SGDLS and CDR2 YYNGEE. The CDR3 contains 15 residues. The CDR3 DNA reads TGTGCCAGCAGCCGTGGGAGCGGGGGGCCCTACGAGCAGTACTTC. This translates into CASSRGSGGPYEQYF.